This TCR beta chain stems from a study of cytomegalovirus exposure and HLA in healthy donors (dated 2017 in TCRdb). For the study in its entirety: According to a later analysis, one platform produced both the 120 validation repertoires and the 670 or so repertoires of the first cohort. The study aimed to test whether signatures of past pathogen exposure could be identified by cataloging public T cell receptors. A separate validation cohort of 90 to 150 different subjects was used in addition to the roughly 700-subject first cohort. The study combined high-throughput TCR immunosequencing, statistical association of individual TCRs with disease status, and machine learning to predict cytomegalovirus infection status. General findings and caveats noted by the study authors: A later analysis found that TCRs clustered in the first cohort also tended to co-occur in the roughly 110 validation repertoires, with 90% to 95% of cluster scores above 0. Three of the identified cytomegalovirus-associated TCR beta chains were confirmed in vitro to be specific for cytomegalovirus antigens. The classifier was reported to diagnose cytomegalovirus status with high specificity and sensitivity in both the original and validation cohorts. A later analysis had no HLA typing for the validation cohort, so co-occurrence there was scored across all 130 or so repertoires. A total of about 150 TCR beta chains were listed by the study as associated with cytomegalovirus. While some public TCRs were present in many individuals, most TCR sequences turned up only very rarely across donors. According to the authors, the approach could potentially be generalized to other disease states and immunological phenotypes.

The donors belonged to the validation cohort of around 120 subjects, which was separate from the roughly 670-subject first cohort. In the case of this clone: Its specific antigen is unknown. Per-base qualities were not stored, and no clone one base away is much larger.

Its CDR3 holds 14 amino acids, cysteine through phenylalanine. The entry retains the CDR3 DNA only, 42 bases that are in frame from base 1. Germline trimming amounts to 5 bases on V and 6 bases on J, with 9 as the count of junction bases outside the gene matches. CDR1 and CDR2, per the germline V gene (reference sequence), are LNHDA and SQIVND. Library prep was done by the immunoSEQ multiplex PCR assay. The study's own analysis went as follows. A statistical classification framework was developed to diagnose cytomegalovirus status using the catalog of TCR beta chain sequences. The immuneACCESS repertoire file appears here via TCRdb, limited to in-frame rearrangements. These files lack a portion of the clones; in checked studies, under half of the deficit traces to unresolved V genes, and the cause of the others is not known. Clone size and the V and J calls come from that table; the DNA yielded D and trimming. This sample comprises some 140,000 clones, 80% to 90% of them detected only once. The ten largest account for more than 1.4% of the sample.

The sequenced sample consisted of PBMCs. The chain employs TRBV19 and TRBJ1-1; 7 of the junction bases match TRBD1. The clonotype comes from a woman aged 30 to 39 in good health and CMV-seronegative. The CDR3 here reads CASSHRGREAEAFF. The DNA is TGTGCCAGTAGTCACAGGGGAAGGGAGGCTGAAGCTTTCTTT.